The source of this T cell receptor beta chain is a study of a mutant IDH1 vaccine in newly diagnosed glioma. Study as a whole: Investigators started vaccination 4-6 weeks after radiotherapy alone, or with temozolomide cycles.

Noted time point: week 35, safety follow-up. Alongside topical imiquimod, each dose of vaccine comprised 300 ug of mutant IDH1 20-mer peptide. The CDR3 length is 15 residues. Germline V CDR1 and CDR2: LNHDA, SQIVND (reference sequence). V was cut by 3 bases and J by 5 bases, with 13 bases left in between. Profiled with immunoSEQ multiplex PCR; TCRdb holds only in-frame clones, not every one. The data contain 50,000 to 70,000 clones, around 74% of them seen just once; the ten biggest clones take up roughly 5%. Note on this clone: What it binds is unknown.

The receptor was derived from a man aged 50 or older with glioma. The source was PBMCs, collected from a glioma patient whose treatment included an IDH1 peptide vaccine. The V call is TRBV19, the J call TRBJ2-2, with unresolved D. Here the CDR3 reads CASSIPGSRTGELFF. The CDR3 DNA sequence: TGTGCCAGTAGTATCCCCGGATCTAGGACCGGGGAGCTGTTTTTT.